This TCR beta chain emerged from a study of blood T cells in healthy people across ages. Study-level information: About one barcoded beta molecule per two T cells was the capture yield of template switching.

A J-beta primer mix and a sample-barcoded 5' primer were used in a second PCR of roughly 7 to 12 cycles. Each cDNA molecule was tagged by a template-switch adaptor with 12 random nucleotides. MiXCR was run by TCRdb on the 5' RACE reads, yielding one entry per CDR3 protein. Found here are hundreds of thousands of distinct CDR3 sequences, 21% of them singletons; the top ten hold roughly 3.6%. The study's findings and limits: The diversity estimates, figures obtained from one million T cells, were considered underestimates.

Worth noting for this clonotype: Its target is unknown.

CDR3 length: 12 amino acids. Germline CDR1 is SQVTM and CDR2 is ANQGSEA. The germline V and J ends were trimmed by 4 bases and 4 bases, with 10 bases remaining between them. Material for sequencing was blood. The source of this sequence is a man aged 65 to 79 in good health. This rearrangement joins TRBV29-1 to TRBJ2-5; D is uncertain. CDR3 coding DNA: TGCAGCGTTGCTGGCCAGGCAGAGACCCAGTACTTC. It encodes CSVAGQAETQYF.